This T cell receptor (beta chain) was observed in a study of T cell repertoires in cytomegalovirus infection. Turning to the study itself: Signatures in public TCR beta sequences pointed to both CMV infection and matching HLA type.

A single record per CDR3 protein comes from TCRdb applying MiXCR to the reads. In the table there are about 700,000 distinct CDR3 sequences, around 35% of which are singletons. A word on this clonotype: The antigen is unknown.

Between the trimmed V and J ends, which lost 10 bases and 3 bases, there was a span of 15 bases. Germline loops: CDR1 MDHEN, CDR2 SYDVKM. The CDR3 length is 13 residues. The gene calls are TRBV28 and TRBJ1-1, with D perhaps TRBD1 (6 bases). The TCR was taken from a human donor in good health (CMV status not recorded). Some clones in this sample may be carry-over from other donors' samples. Sequenced here: cultured PBMCs, sampled from culture after CMV antigen stimulation. CDR3 coding DNA: TGTGCCACCAGCCTGTACAGGGACACTGAAGCTTTCTTT. Protein: CATSLYRDTEAFF.